This T cell receptor beta chain was found in a study of blood T cell repertoires in COVID-19. Study at large: Researchers got acute and convalescent COVID-19 samples from the United States, Italy and Spain. The analysed material was cDNA or gDNA that came from T cells, B-cell-depleted T cells, or PBMCs.

In the authors' workflow: Quantification of nucleated cells was approximated via reference gene primer amplification. TCRdb keeps only in-frame clones here, not all; method: immunoSEQ multiplex PCR. The V and J calls and clone size are taken from that table; D and trimming were inferred from the DNA. This table has about 210,000 clones, about 83% appearing once. The V gene lost 7 bases and the J gene lost 3 bases, with 17 bases spanning the gap. Germline values: CDR1 MDHEN, CDR2 SYDVKM. The CDR3 has 15 residues. The count of this clone is one. The TCR originated in a woman aged 50 to 65 with active or convalescent COVID-19. The gene calls are TRBV28 and TRBJ2-3, with D perhaps TRBD2 (6 bases). The specimen sequenced was peripheral blood. This chain's CDR3 is CASKGGGVSTDTQYF. The CDR3 DNA reads as TGTGCCAGCAAAGGCGGCGGGGTCTCGACAGATACGCAGTATTTT.